This T cell receptor (beta chain) was recorded in a study of cytomegalovirus exposure and HLA in healthy donors. Whole-study results and caveats: Association with HLA alleles at 0.05 false discovery rate was found for 15,000 or so TCR beta sequences in a later analysis. The authors later found HLA-associated TCR beta chains more clonally expanded than equally common others. Per published accounts, TCR beta sequences correctly predicted the HLA-A and HLA-B alleles of most subjects.

Amplification used 60 Vbeta primers and 13 Jbeta primers. Profiled with immunoSEQ multiplex PCR; TCRdb holds only in-frame clones, not every one. The data hold some 120,000 clones, with over 60% observed a single time. Germline V gene data show CDR1 as MNHEY and CDR2 as SMNVEV (reference sequence). Trimming removed 5 bases from V and 5 bases from J; junction bases left unmatched: 5. The CDR3 consists of 14 residues. Turning to this clone: Its specificity is unknown.

The sequencing sample was made of PBMCs. This receptor was obtained from a human donor in good health. The chain is built from TRBV27 and TRBJ2-5, with TRBD1 identical over 10 bases. CDR3 coding DNA: TGTGCCAGCAGTCTGACAGGGGGCAGGGAGACCCAGTACTTC. Translation gives CASSLTGGRETQYF.